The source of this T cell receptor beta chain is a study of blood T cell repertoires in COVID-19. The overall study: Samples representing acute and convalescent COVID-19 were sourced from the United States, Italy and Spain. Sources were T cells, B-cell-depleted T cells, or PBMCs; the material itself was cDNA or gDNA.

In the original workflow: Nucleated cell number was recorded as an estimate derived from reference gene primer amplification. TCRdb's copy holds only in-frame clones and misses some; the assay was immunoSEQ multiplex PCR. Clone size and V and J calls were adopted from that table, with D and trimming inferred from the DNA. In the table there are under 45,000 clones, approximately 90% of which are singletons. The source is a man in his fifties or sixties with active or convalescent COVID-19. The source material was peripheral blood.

CDR3 sequence (DNA): TGTGCCAGCAGCTTATCCCCATATGGCTACACCTTC. This gives the protein CASSLSPYGYTF. The rearrangement joins TRBV7-2 to TRBJ1-2, with D unresolved. V shed 2 bases and J shed 5 bases, with 6 bases lying between them. This CDR3 is 12 amino acids long. From germline, CDR1 is SGHTA and CDR2 FQGNSA.